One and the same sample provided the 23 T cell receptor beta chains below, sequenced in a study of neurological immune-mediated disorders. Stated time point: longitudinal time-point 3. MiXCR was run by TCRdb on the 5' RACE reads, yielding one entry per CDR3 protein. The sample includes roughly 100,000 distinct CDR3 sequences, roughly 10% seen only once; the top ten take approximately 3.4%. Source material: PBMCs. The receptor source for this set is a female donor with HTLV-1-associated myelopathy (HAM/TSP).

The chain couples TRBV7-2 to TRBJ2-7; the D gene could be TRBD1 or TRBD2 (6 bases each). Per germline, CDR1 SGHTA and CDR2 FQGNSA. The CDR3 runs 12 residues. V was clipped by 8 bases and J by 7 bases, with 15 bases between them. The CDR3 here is CASALRGREQYF. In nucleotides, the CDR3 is TGTGCCAGCGCCCTCCGGGGGCGGGAGCAGTACTTC.

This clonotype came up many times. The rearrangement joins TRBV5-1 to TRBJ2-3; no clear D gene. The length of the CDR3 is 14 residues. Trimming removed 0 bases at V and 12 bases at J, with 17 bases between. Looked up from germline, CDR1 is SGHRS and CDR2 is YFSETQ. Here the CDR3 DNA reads TGCGCCAGCAGCTTGGAGTACTCGACGGACCGCCAGTATTTT. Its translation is CASSLEYSTDRQYF.

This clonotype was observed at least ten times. The CDR3 spells CATSSGQGFWIGYTF. CDR3 sequence (DNA): TGTGCCACCAGCAGTGGACAGGGGTTTTGGATTGGCTACACCTTC. V is TRBV15 and J is TRBJ1-2; 9 bases align to TRBD1. The CDR3 has 15 amino acids. J was trimmed by 7 bases and V by 3 bases; bases with no gene match: 9. Germline loops: CDR1 LNHNV, CDR2 YYDKDF (reference sequence).

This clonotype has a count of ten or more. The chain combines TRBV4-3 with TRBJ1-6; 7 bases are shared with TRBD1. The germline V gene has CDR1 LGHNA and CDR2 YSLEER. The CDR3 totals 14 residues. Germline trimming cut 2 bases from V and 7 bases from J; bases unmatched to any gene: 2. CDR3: CASSQPGQNSPLHF. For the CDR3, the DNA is TGCGCCAGCAGCCAACCGGGACAGAATTCACCCCTCCACTTT.

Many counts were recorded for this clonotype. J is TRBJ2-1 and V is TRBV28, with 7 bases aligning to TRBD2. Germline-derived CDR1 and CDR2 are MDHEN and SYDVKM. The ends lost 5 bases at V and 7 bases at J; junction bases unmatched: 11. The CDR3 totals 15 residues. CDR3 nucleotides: TGTGCCAGCAGTCCGGGGGGAGGCACCCAGAATGAGCAGTTCTTC. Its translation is CASSPGGGTQNEQFF. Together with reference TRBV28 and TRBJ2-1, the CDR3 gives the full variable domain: DVKVTQSSRYLVKRTGEKVFLECVQDMDHENMFWYRQDPGLGLRLIYFSYDVKMKEKGDIPEGYSVSREKKERFSLILESASTNQTSMYLCASSPGGGTQNEQFFGPGTRLTVL.

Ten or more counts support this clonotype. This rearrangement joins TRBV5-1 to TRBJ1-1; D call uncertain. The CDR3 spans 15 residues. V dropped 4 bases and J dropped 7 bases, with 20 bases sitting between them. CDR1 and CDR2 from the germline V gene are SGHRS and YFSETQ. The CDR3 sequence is CASSPTISPALEAFF. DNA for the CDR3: TGCGCCAGCAGCCCGACAATTTCTCCGGCACTTGAAGCTTTCTTT.

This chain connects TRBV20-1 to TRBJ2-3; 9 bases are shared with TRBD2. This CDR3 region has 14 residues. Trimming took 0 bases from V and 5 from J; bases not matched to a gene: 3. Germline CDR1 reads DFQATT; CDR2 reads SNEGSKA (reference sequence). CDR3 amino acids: CSAREAGGKDTQYF. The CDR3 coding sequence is TGCAGTGCTAGAGAGGCGGGGGGGAAAGATACGCAGTATTTT.

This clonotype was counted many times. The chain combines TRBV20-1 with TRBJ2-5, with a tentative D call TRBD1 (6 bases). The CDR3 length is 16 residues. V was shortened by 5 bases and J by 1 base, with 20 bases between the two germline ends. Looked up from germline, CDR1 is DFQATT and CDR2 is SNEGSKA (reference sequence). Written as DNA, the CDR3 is TGCAGTGCTTCCCGGCCAGGGGTAAAGACCCAAGAGACCCAGTACTTC. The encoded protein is CSASRPGVKTQETQYF.

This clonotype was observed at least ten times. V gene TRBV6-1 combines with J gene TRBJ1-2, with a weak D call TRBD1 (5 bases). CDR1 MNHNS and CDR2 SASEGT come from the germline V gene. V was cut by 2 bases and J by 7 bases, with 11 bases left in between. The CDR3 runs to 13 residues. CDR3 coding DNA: TGTGCCAGCAGTGAAACGCAGGGTGCTGGCTACACCTTC. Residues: CASSETQGAGYTF.

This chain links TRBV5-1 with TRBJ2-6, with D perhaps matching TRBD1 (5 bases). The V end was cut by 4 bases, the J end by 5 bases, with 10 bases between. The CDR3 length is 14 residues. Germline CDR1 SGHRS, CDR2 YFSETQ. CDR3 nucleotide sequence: TGCGCCAGCAGCCCAGGGTCCTGGGCCAACGTCCTGACTTTC. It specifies CASSPGSWANVLTF.

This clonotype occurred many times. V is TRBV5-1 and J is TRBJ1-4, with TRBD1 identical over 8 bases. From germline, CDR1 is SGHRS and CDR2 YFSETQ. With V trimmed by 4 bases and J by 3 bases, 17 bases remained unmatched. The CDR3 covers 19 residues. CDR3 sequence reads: CASSPQTAGTGHPNEKLFF. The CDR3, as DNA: TGCGCCAGCAGCCCGCAGACCGCCGGGACAGGACACCCTAATGAAAAACTGTTTTTT.

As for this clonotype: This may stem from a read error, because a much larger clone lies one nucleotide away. The CDR3 DNA is TGTGCCAGCAGATTAGTCCAGGGATTGACTGAAGCTTTCTTT. It is translated as CASRLVQGLTEAFF. The genes are TRBV7-9 and TRBJ1-1; D perhaps matches TRBD1 (5 bases). The CDR3 is 14 residues long. The V gene's germline CDR1 is SEHNR and CDR2 FQNEAQ (reference sequence).

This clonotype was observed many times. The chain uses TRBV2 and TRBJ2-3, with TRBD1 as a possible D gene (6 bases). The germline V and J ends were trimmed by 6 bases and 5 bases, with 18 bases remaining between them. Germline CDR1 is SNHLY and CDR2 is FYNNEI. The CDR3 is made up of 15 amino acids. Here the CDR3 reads CASRDQGTRGDTQYF. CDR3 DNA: TGTGCCAGCAGAGACCAGGGGACCCGCGGAGATACGCAGTATTTT.

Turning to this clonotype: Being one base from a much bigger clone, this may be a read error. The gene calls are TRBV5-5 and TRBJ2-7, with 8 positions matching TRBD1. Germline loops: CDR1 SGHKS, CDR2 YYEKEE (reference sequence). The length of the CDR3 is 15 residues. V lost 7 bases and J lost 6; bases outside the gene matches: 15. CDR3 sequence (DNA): TGTGCCAGCTGCCCATTGGGGACAGGTAACGGCGAGCAGTACTTC. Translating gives CASCPLGTGNGEQYF.

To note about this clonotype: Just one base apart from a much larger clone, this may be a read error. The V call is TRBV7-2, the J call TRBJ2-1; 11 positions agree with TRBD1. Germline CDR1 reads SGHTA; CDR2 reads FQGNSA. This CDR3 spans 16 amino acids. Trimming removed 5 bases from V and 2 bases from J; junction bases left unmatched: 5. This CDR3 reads CASSLQGQGAYNEQFF. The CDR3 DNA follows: TGTGCCAGCAGCCTGCAGGGACAGGGGGCCTACAATGAGCAGTTCTTC.

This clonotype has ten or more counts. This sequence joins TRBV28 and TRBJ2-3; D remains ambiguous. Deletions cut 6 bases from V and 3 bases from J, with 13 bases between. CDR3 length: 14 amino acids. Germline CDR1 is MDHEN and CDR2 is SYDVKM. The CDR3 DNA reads TGTGCCAGCAGGCGGCACATCGGTACAGATACGCAGTATTTT. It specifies CASRRHIGTDTQYF.

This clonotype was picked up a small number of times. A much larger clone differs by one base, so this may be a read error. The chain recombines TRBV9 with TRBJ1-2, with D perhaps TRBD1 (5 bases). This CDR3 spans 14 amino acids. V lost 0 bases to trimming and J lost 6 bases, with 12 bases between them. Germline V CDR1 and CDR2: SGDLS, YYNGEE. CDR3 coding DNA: TGTGCCAGCAGCGTAGGTGACAGATCCCATGGCTACACCTTC. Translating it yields CASSVGDRSHGYTF.

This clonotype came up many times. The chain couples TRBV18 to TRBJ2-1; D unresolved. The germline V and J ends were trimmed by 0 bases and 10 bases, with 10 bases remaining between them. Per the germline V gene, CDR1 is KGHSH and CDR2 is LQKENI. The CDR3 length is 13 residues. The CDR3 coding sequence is TGTGCCAGCTCACCACCAAGGTCGCAGGAGCAGTTCTTC. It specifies CASSPPRSQEQFF.

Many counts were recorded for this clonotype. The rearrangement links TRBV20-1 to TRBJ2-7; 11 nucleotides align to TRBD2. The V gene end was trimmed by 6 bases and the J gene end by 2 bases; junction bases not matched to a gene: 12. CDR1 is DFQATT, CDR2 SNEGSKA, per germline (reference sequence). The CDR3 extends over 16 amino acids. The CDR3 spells CSARVLAGGLTYEQYF. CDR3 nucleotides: TGCAGTGCCCGGGTGCTAGCGGGGGGACTTACCTACGAGCAGTACTTC.

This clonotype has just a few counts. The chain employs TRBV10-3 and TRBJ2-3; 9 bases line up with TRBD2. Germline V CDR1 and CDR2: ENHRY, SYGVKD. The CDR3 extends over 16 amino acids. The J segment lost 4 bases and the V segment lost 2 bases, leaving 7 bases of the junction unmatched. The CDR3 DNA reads TGTGCCATCAGTGAGGCGCTAGCGGGGTTATCAGATACGCAGTATTTT. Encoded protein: CAISEALAGLSDTQYF.

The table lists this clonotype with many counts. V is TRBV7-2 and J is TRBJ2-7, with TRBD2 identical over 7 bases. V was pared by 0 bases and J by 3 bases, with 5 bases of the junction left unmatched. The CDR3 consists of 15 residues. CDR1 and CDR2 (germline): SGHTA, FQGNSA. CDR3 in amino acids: CASSLATSLNYEQYF. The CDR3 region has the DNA TGTGCCAGCAGCTTAGCGACTAGCCTCAACTACGAGCAGTACTTC.

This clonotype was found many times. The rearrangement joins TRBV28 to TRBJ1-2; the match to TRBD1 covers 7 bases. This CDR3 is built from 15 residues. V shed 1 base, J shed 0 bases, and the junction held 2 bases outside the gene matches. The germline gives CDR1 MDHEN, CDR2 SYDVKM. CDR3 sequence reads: CASSLSGQPNYGYTF. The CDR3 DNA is TGTGCCAGCAGTTTATCGGGACAGCCTAACTATGGCTACACCTTC.

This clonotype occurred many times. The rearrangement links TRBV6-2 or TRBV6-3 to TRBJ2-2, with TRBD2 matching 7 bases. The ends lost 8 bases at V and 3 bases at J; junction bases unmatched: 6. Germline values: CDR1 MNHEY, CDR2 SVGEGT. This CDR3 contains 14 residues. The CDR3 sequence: CASSRDYYTGELFF. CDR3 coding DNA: TGTGCCAGCTCCCGGGACTATTACACCGGGGAGCTGTTTTTT.